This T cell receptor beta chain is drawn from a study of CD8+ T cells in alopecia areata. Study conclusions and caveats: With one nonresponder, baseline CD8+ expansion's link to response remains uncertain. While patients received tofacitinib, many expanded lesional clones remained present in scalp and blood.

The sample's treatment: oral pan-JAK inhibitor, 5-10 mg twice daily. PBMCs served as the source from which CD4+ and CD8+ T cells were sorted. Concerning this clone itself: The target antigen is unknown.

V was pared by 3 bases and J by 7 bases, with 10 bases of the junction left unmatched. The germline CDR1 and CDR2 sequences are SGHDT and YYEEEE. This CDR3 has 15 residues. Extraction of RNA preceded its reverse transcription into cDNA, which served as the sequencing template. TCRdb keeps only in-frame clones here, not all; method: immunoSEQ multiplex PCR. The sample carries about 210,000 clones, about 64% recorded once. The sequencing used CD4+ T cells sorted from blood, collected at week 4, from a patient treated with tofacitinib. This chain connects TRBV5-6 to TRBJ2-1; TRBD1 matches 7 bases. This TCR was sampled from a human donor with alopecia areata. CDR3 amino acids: CASSSPDRSWNEQFF. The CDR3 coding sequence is TGTGCCAGCAGCTCACCGGACAGGAGCTGGAATGAGCAGTTCTTC.